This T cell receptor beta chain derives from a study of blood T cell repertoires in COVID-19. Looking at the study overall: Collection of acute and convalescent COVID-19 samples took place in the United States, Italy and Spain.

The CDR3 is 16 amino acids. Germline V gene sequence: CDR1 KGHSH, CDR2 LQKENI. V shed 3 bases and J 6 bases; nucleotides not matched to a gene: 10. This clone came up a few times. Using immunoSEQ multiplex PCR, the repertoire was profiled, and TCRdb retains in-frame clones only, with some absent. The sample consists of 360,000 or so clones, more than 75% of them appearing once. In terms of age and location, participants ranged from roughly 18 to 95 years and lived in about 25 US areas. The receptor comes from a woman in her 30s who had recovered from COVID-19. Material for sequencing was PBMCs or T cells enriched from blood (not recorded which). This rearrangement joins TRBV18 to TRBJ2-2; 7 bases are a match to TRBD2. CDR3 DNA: TGTGCCAGCTCACCCTTCAGCGGGGAAGTGTCCGGGGAGCTGTTTTTT. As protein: CASSPFSGEVSGELFF.